A single sample gave rise to the 20 T cell receptor beta chains below, sequenced in a study of blood T cell repertoires in COVID-19. The repertoire was sequenced with immunoSEQ multiplex PCR; TCRdb's copy has only in-frame clones and lacks some. This repertoire shows just over 200,000 clones, about nine tenths found once; its top ten account for 5.5% to 7%. Source material: peripheral blood. These receptors came from a man of 80 years or more with acute or convalescent COVID-19.

The J gene is TRBJ1-1, the V gene TRBV18; D ambiguous. Germline V lookup: CDR1 KGHSH, CDR2 LQKENI. The CDR3 length is 14 residues. The V gene lost 3 bases and the J gene lost 3 bases, with 11 bases spanning the gap. For the CDR3, the DNA is TGTGCCAGCTCACCCCGGGATGTTTACACTGAAGCTTTCTTT. Amino acid sequence: CASSPRDVYTEAFF. The full variable domain, in which reference TRBV18 and TRBJ1-1 provide the parts outside the CDR3, is NAGVMQNPRHLVRRRGQEARLRCSPMKGHSHVYWYRQLPEEGLKFMVYLQKENIIDESGMPKERFSAEFPKEGPSILRIQQVVRGDSAAYFCASSPRDVYTEAFFGQGTRLTVV.

The chain couples TRBV6-5 to TRBJ1-1, with D maybe TRBD1 (5 bases). The CDR3 is 13 amino acids. Germline CDR1 and CDR2: MNHEY and SVGAGI. V was trimmed by 7 bases and J by 1 base, leaving 10 bases between them. The CDR3 DNA sequence: TGTGCCAGCAATTCCGGGGGGAACACTGAAGCTTTCTTT. Translated: CASNSGGNTEAFF.

This clone appeared a few times. V is TRBV4-3 and J is TRBJ2-3; unclear D gene. The ends were cut back, 0 bases at V and 5 bases at J, with 3 bases in the middle. Looked up from germline, CDR1 is LGHNA and CDR2 is YSLEER. CDR3 length: 12 amino acids. CDR3 loop: CASSQDKDTQYF. The DNA for the CDR3 is TGCGCCAGCAGCCAAGATAAAGATACGCAGTATTTT.

Here the CDR3 reads CASSPGTGGVNEKLFF. As DNA, the CDR3 is TGTGCCAGCTCACCCGGGACAGGGGGCGTGAATGAAAAACTGTTTTTT. This chain joins TRBV18 and TRBJ1-4; 12 bases map to TRBD1. There are 16 residues in the CDR3. V trimming: 3 bases; J trimming: 5 bases; junction bases outside the gene matches: 4. Per the germline V gene, CDR1 is KGHSH and CDR2 is LQKENI.

This clone was picked up one time. The rearrangement links TRBV7-9 to TRBJ2-1; 9 bases match TRBD1. The germline gives CDR1 SEHNR, CDR2 FQNEAQ (reference sequence). The J segment lost 6 bases and the V segment lost 5 bases, leaving 11 bases of the junction unmatched. This CDR3 comprises 16 residues. CDR3 sequence reads: CASSLGDRGVVNEQFF. For the CDR3, the DNA is TGTGCCAGCAGCCTGGGTGACAGGGGGGTAGTCAATGAGCAGTTCTTC.

This clone was recorded once. The chain carries TRBV11-3 and TRBJ1-2; tentative D call: TRBD1 (5 bases). Between the trimmed V and J ends, which lost 5 bases and 4 bases, there was a span of 14 bases. Per the germline V gene, CDR1 is SGHNT and CDR2 is YENEEA. CDR3 length: 14 residues. In DNA, the CDR3 is TGTGCCAGCAGCCTTCAGGGCAGTCTCTATGGCTACACCTTC. This codes for CASSLQGSLYGYTF. Supplemented by reference TRBV11-3 and TRBJ1-2, the full variable domain reads EAGVVQSPRYKIIEKKQPVAFWCNPISGHNTLYWYLQNLGQGPELLIRYENEEAVDDSQLPKDRFSAERLKGVDSTLKIQPAELGDSAVYLCASSLQGSLYGYTFGSGTRLTVV.

This rearrangement joins TRBV9 to TRBJ2-5, with D possibly matching TRBD2 (6 bases). Germline V gene lookup returns CDR1 SGDLS and CDR2 YYNGEE. The CDR3 totals 18 residues. The V gene lost 0 bases and the J gene lost 1 base, with 19 bases spanning the gap. CDR3 sequence (DNA): TGTGCCAGCAGCGTAGCGATGGGTAGCGGTAGATTCCAAGAGACCCAGTACTTC. It codes for CASSVAMGSGRFQETQYF. Full variable domain (missing parts from reference TRBV9 and TRBJ2-5): DSGVTQTPKHLITATGQRVTLRCSPRSGDLSVYWYQQSLDQGLQFLIQYYNGEERAKGNILERFSAQQFPDLHSELNLSSLELGDSALYFCASSVAMGSGRFQETQYFGPGTRLLVL.

This rearrangement joins TRBV18 to TRBJ1-1, with D perhaps matching TRBD1 (6 bases). The CDR3 length is 13 residues. The V gene lost 3 bases and the J gene lost 7 bases, with 12 bases spanning the gap. Per the germline V gene, CDR1 is KGHSH and CDR2 is LQKENI. The CDR3 protein is CASSPSGQIEAFF. The CDR3 region has the DNA TGTGCCAGCTCACCTTCGGGACAAATTGAAGCTTTCTTT.

This clone was detected once. The V and J genes are TRBV6-1 and TRBJ1-2; no clear D. There are 15 residues in the CDR3. Germline V gene lookup returns CDR1 MNHNS and CDR2 SASEGT. Trimming left V 2 bases short and J 4 bases short, with 14 bases between. Here the CDR3 DNA reads TGTGCCAGCAGTGAACTAGCCTTAGCGTTCTATGGCTACACCTTC. It translates to CASSELALAFYGYTF.

The chain has TRBV7-2 and TRBJ2-7; maybe TRBD2 (5 bases). The CDR3 length is 13 residues. Trimming left V 5 bases short and J 1 base short, with 9 bases between. Germline-derived CDR1 and CDR2 are SGHTA and FQGNSA. As DNA, the CDR3 is TGTGCCAGCAGCCCCCGGGGATCCTACGAGCAGTACTTC. Its translation: CASSPRGSYEQYF.

The chain couples TRBV3-1 (or the pseudogene TRBV3-2) to TRBJ1-1; D may be TRBD1 (5 bases). The CDR3 runs 14 residues. Germline CDR1 and CDR2: LGHDT and YNNKEL (reference sequence). V was shortened by 5 bases and J by 1 base, with 11 bases between the two germline ends. CDR3 in amino acids: CASSYSGSNTEAFF. DNA for the CDR3: TGTGCCAGCAGCTACTCAGGGTCGAACACTGAAGCTTTCTTT.

This chain uses TRBV6-1 with TRBJ1-2; 10 bases agree with TRBD1. Unmatched junction bases numbered 4, after V lost 1 base and J lost 8 bases. The V gene's germline CDR1 is MNHNS and CDR2 SASEGT. This CDR3 has 14 amino acids. This CDR3 reads CASSEGWTGGGYTF. The CDR3 nucleotides are TGTGCCAGCAGTGAAGGGTGGACAGGGGGAGGCTACACCTTC.

The CDR3 sequence is CASSLGASGSYEQYF. DNA of the CDR3: TGTGCCAGCAGTTTAGGGGCTAGCGGCTCCTACGAGCAGTACTTC. The chain recombines TRBV28 with TRBJ2-7; TRBD2 matches 7 bases. Trimming took 2 bases from V and 0 from J; bases not matched to a gene: 4. The CDR3 is 15 amino acids. Per the germline V gene, CDR1 is MDHEN and CDR2 is SYDVKM.

This clone occurred once. V gene TRBV3-1 (or the pseudogene TRBV3-2) combines with J gene TRBJ2-1, with a possible D match to TRBD2 (5 bases). V was cut by 1 base and J by 9 bases, with 19 bases left in between. The CDR3 loop spans 16 amino acids. The V gene's germline CDR1 is LGHDT and CDR2 YNNKEL (reference sequence). Here the CDR3 reads CASSQVGEWWVTEQFF. The CDR3 DNA follows: TGTGCCAGCAGCCAAGTGGGAGAGTGGTGGGTAACTGAGCAGTTCTTC.

The J gene is TRBJ1-2, the V gene TRBV27; D call uncertain. This CDR3 comprises 12 residues. Trimming took 3 bases from V and 7 from J, leaving 9 bases between them. From germline, CDR1 is MNHEY and CDR2 SMNVEV (reference sequence). This chain's CDR3 is CASSFRGSGYTF. DNA for the CDR3: TGTGCCAGCAGTTTTCGGGGTAGTGGCTACACCTTC.

The J gene is TRBJ2-3, the V gene TRBV19, with 11 bases aligning to TRBD2. Unmatched junction bases numbered 7, after V lost 5 bases and J lost 3 bases. This CDR3 is 16 amino acids long. Germline V CDR1 and CDR2: LNHDA, SQIVND (reference sequence). Here the CDR3 reads CASSPGTSGFTDTQYF. The CDR3 nucleotides are TGTGCCAGTAGTCCCGGGACTAGCGGCTTTACAGATACGCAGTATTTT.

V and J are TRBV18 and TRBJ2-1, with TRBD2 identical over 9 bases. Germline loops: CDR1 KGHSH, CDR2 LQKENI. CDR3 size: 14 residues. V was clipped by 6 bases and J by 8 bases; unmatched bases: 8. DNA of the CDR3: TGTGCCAGCTCTTCAGGGCTAGCGGGATATGAGCAGTTCTTC. Encoded protein: CASSSGLAGYEQFF.

The genes are TRBV2 and TRBJ2-1, with 13 positions matching TRBD2. Germline lookup yields CDR1 SNHLY and CDR2 FYNNEI. V lost 5 bases to trimming and J lost 11 bases; unmatched junction nucleotides: 3. CDR3 length equals 13 residues. This CDR3 is CASSIGTSGKQFF. The CDR3 nucleotides are TGTGCCAGCAGTATAGGGACTAGCGGGAAGCAGTTCTTC.

V gene TRBV4-1 combines with J gene TRBJ1-4; D uncertain. V was cut by 1 base and J by 7 bases, with 13 bases left in between. Germline loops: CDR1 MGHRA, CDR2 YSYEKL. The CDR3 is 15 residues long. The CDR3 DNA follows: TGCGCCAGCAGCCAAGGCCCCCACCGGGGTGAAAAACTGTTTTTT. It encodes CASSQGPHRGEKLFF.

This clone came up once. This rearrangement joins TRBV28 to TRBJ2-7, with 9 positions matching TRBD1. V dropped 6 bases and J dropped 6; count of bases not matched to a gene: 9. The V gene's germline CDR1 is MDHEN and CDR2 SYDVKM. The CDR3 extends over 14 amino acids. CDR3 sequence (DNA): TGTGCCAGCAGGACGGGACAGGGTTTCGGCGAGCAGTACTTC. Translated, it gives CASRTGQGFGEQYF.